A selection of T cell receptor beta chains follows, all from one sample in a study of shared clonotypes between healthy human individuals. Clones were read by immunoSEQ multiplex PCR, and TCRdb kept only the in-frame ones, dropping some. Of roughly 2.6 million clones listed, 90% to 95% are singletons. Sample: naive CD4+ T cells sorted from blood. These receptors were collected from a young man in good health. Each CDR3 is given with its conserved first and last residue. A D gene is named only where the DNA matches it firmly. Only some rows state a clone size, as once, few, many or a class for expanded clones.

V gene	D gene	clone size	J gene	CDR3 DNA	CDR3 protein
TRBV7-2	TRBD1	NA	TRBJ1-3	TGTGCCAGCAGCTTGACAGGGACCCCCGGAAACACCATATATTTT	CASSLTGTPGNTIYF
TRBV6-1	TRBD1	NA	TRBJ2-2	TGTGCCAGCCTAGCACAGGGGATCTTAACCGGGGAGCTGTTTTTT	CASLAQGILTGELFF
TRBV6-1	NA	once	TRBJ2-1	TGTGCCACCGACGTCCCCACTTACAATGAGCAGTTCTTC	CATDVPTYNEQFF
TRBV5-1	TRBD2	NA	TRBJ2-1	TGCGCCAGCAGCCTGACTAGCGGGGGGTACAATGAGCAGTTCTTC	CASSLTSGGYNEQFF
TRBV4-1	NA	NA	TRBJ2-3	TGCGCCAGCAGCGCCTCCGGGACCACAGTCAAAACAGATACGCAGTATTTT	CASSASGTTVKTDTQYF
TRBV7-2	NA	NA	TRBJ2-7	TGTGCCAGCAGCTTAGCGTTGTCAGGTCGCCGCGAGCAGTACTTC	CASSLALSGRREQYF
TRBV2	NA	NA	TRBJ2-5	TGTGCCAGCAGTGGGTGGACAAGGGAAGAGACCCAGTACTTC	CASSGWTREETQYF
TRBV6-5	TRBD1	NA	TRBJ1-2	TGTGCCAGCAGTTACGGGGGACAGGGGGCCGGCTATGGCTACACCTTC	CASSYGGQGAGYGYTF
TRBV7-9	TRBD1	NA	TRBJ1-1	TGTGCCAGCAGCCAACAGGGGCTCCAGGTCACTGAAGCTTTCTTT	CASSQQGLQVTEAFF
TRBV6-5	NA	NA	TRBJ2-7	TGTGCCAGCAGTTACTCTGGCGGGGGCCCCTACGAGCAGTACTTC	CASSYSGGGPYEQYF
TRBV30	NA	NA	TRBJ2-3	TGTGCCTGGAGTGACGGGCCTAGCACAGATACGCAGTATTTT	CAWSDGPSTDTQYF
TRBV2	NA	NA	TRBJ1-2	TGTGCCAGCCAGCTCAGCTCGAACGATGGCTACACCTTC	CASQLSSNDGYTF
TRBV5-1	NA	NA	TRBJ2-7	TGCGCCAGTGGCAGGGGGGAAGTCTACGAGCAGTACTTC	CASGRGEVYEQYF
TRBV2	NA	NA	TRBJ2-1	TGTGCCAGCATGGCGAGACCCTACAATGAGCAGTTCTTC	CASMARPYNEQFF
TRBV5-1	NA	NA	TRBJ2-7	TGCGCCAGCAGCCGCGGGGTAGACTACGAGCAGTACTTC	CASSRGVDYEQYF
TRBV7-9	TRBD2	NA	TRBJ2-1	TGTGCCAGCAGCTCCGGGGTAGCGGGAACGAATGAGCAGTTCTTC	CASSSGVAGTNEQFF
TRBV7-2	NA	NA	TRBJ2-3	TGTGCCAGCAGCTCGATAAGCACAGATACGCAGTATTTT	CASSSISTDTQYF
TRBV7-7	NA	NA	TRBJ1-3	TGTGCTAGCAGCCGCCACCCGCCAGGGACCGACTCTGGAAACACCATATATTTT	CASSRHPPGTDSGNTIYF
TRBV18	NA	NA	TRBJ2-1	TGTGCCAGCTCACCCGGGACCCCTCGGGATGAGCAGTTCTTC	CASSPGTPRDEQFF
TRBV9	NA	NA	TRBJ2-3	TGTGCCAGCAGCGCAGTAGGGCCTAGCGGCACAGATACGCAGTATTTT	CASSAVGPSGTDTQYF
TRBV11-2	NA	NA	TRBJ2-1	TGTGCCAGCAGCTTAGATAGCGGTGGTTCAGTCCAGAATGAGCAGTTCTTC	CASSLDSGGSVQNEQFF
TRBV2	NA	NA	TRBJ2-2	TGTGCCAGCAGTCTCCGGGACACTAACACCGGGGAGCTGTTTTTT	CASSLRDTNTGELFF
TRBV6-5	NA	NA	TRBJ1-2	TGTGCCAGCAGTTACTCGACCAGGTCCCTCTATGGCTACACCTTC	CASSYSTRSLYGYTF
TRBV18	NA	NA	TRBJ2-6	TGTGCCAGCTCAACCCGGTTCAGCTCTGGGGCCAACGTCCTGACTTTC	CASSTRFSSGANVLTF
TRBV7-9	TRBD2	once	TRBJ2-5	TGTGCCAGCAGCTTAATTGGGCTAGCGGGGTTAGAGACCCAGTACTTC	CASSLIGLAGLETQYF
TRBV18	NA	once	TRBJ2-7	TGTGCCAGCTCACGACCAGCATCGGCCGAGCAGTACTTC	CASSRPASAEQYF
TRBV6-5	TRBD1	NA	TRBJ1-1	TGTGCCAGCAGTGCGACAGGGGTATCCACTGAAGCTTTCTTT	CASSATGVSTEAFF
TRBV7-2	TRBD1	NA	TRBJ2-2	TGTGCCAGCAGCCGTGGACAGGACATAGGGGAGCTGTTTTTT	CASSRGQDIGELFF
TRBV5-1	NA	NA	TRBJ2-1	TGCGCCAGCAGCTTGGACCCTAGCGCTGGCAATGAGCAGTTCTTC	CASSLDPSAGNEQFF
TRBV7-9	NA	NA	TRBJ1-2	TGTGCCAGCAGCTTAGATTTGACAGCAAATGGCTACACCTTC	CASSLDLTANGYTF
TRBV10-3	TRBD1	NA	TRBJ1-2	TGTGCCATCAGTGAAGAAAGGACAGGGACCCTCTATGGCTACACCTTC	CAISEERTGTLYGYTF
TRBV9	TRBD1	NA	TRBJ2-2	TGTGCCAGCCAAGGACAGGGTAACACCGGGGAGCTGTTTTTT	CASQGQGNTGELFF
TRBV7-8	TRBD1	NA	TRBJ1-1	TGTGCCAGCAGCCCCCGACAGGGGGGACGTGCTTTCTTT	CASSPRQGGRAFF
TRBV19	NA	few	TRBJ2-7	TGTGCCAGTAGGGTAGGTCACAACTCCTACGAGCAGTACTTC	CASRVGHNSYEQYF
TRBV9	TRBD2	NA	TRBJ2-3	TGTGCCAGCAGCGTAGGCCAGCGGGGGCCTAGCACAGATACGCAGTATTTT	CASSVGQRGPSTDTQYF
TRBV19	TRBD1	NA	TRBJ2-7	TGTGCCAGTAGTCCCGCACAGGGGACCTACGAGCAGTACTTC	CASSPAQGTYEQYF
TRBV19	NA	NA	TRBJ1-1	TGTGCCAGTACCTATCGGCGGGGGCCGGTGAACACTGAAGCTTTCTTT	CASTYRRGPVNTEAFF
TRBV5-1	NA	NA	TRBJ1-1	TGCGCCAGCAGCTGGGGGGAGTTGAACACTGAAGCTTTCTTT	CASSWGELNTEAFF
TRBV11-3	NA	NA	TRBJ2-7	TGTGCCAGCAGCTTAGGGGTCGGCGAGCAGTACTTC	CASSLGVGEQYF
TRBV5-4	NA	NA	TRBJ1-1	TGTGCCAGCAGCTTCCGAGTTGATAGGACTGAAGCTTTCTTT	CASSFRVDRTEAFF
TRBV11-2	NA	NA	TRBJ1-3	TGTGCCAGCAGCGTACAGGGAAAGGCTGGAAACACCATATATTTT	CASSVQGKAGNTIYF
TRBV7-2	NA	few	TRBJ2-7	TGTGCCAGCAGCTTAGGAGGGATCGGCAGGACCTACGAGCAGTACTTC	CASSLGGIGRTYEQYF
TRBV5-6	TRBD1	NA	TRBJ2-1	TGTGCCAGCAGCCCCAGGACAGGGGCGAGTTACAATGAGCAGTTCTTC	CASSPRTGASYNEQFF
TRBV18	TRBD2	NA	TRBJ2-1	TGTGCCAGCTCACGAATCCCGGGACTAGCGGGAGGACTGGAGCAGTTCTTC	CASSRIPGLAGGLEQFF
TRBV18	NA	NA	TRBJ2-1	TGTGCCAGCTCACCACCGTCCAACAATGAGCAGTTCTTC	CASSPPSNNEQFF
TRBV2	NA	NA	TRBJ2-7	TGTGCCAGCAGTCCCCAGGGCGGAGGCTACGAGCAGTACTTC	CASSPQGGGYEQYF
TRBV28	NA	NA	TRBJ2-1	TGTGCCAGCAGTACGAGCTCCTACAATGAGCAGTTCTTC	CASSTSSYNEQFF
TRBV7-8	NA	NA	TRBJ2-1	TGTGCCAGCAGCGAGGGACTGCCTCGGTACAATGAGCAGTTCTTC	CASSEGLPRYNEQFF
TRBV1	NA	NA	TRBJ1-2	TGCACCAGCAGCCAAGAAAGGGGTGGCTACACCTTC	CTSSQERGGYTF
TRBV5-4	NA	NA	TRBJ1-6	TGTGCCAGCAGCTTGGGTCACGGGGGAGGCTCCTATAATTCACCCCTCCACTTT	CASSLGHGGGSYNSPLHF
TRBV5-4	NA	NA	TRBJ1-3	TGTGCCAGCAGCCTATGGGGGGTCTCTGGAAACACCATATATTTT	CASSLWGVSGNTIYF
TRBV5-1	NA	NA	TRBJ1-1	TGCGCCAGCAGCTTGTTCTGGGGGAACACTGAAGCTTTCTTT	CASSLFWGNTEAFF
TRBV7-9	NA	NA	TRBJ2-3	TGTGCCTCAGGGGGGACAGATACGCAGTATTTT	CASGGTDTQYF
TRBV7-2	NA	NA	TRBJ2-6	TGTGCCAGCAGCTTAGGCGTGACTGGGGCCAACGTCCTGACTTTC	CASSLGVTGANVLTF
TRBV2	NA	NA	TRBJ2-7	TGTGCCAGCAGTGCATCCTACGAGCAGTACTTC	CASSASYEQYF
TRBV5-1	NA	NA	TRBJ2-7	TGCGCCAGCAGCTTGGTGTCGGGAGCGGTGGAGCAGTACTTC	CASSLVSGAVEQYF
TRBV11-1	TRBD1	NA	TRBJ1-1	TGTGCCAGCAGCCGGACGACAGGGTCTGAAGCTTTCTTT	CASSRTTGSEAFF